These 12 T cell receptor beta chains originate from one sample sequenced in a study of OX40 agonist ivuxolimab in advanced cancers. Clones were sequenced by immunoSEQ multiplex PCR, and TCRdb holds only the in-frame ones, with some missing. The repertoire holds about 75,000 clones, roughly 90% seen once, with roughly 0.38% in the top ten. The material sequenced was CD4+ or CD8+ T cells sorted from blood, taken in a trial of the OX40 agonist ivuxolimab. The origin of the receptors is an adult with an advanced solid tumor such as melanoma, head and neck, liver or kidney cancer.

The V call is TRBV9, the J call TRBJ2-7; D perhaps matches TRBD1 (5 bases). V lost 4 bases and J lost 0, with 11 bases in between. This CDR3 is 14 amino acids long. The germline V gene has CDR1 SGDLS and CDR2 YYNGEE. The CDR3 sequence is CASSKGQGSYEQYF. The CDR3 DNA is TGTGCCAGCAGCAAAGGGCAGGGCTCCTACGAGCAGTACTTC.

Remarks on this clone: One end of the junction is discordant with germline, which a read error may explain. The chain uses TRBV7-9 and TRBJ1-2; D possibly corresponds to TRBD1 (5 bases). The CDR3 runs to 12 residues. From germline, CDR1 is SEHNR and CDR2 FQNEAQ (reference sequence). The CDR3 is CASSFSGQKTLF. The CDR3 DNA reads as TGTGCCAGCAGCTTCTCTGGACAAAAAACCCTCTTC.

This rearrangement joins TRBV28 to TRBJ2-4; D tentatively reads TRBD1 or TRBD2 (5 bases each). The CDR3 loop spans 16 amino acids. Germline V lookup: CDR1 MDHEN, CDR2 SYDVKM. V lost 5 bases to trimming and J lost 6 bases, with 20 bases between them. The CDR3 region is CASSLSWGAGVNIQYF. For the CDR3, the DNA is TGTGCCAGCAGTCTTTCCTGGGGCGCCGGGGTAAACATTCAGTACTTC.

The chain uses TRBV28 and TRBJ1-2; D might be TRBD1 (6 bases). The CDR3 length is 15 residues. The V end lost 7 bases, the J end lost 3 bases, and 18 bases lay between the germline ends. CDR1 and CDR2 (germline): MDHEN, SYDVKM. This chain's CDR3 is CASTLPGGRDYGYTF. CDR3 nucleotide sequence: TGTGCCAGCACCCTTCCTGGGGGGCGCGACTATGGCTACACCTTC.

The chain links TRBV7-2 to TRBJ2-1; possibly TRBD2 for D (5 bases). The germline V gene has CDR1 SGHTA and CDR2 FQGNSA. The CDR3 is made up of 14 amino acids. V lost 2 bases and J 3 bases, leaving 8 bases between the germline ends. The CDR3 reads CASSLKGVYNEQFF. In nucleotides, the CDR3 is TGTGCCAGCAGCTTAAAGGGAGTCTACAATGAGCAGTTCTTC.

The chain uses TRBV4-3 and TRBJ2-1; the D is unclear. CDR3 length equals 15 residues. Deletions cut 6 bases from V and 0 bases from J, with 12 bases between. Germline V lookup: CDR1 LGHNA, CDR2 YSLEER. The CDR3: CASSHVGSSYNEQFF. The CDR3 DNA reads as TGCGCCAGCAGTCACGTGGGAAGCTCCTACAATGAGCAGTTCTTC.

DNA for the CDR3: TGTGCCAGCAGCGGCCACAGTTCGGGGGCGCCCGGCTACACCTTC. This gives the protein CASSGHSSGAPGYTF. The chain is built from TRBV9 and TRBJ1-2; D perhaps matches TRBD1 (6 bases). This CDR3 has 15 amino acids. CDR1 is SGDLS and CDR2 is YYNGEE in the germline V gene. V lost 3 bases to trimming and J lost 8 bases, with 20 bases between them.

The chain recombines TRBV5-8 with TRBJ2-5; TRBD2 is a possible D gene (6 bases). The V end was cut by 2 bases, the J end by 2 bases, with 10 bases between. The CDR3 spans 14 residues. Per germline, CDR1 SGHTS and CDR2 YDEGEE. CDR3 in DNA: TGTGCCAGCAGCTTCCCGGGACTTCAAGAGACCCAGTACTTC. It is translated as CASSFPGLQETQYF.

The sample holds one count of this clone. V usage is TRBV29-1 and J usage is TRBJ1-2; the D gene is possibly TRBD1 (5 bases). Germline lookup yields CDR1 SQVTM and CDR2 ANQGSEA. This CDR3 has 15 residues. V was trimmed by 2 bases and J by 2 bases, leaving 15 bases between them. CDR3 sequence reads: CSVERGPDTNYGYTF. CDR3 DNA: TGCAGCGTTGAAAGGGGTCCGGACACCAACTATGGCTACACCTTC.

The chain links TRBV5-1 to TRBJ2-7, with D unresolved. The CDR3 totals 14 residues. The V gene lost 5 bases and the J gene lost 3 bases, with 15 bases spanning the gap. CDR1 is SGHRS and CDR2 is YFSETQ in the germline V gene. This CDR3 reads CASSLSVLGYEQYF. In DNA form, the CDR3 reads TGCGCCAGCAGTCTCTCAGTCCTAGGCTACGAGCAGTACTTC.

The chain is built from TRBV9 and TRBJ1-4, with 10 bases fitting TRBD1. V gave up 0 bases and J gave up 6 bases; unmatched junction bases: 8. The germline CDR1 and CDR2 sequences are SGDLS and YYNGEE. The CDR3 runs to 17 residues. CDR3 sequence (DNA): TGTGCCAGCAGCGTAGCGTCGGGGACAGGGGCGTATGAAAAACTGTTTTTT. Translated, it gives CASSVASGTGAYEKLFF.

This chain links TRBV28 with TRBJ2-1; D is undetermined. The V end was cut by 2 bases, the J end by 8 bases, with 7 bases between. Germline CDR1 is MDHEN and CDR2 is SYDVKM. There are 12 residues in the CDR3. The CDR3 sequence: CASSLLGDEQFF. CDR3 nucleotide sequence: TGTGCCAGCAGTTTACTAGGCGATGAGCAGTTCTTC.